What follows are 26 T cell receptor beta chains derived from one specimen sequenced in a study of post-analysis software for immune sequencing data. Whole-study results and caveats: Comparison of patients with controls showed about 5 TRBV segments more frequent in patients, TRBV5-6, TRBV5-1 and TRBV20-1 among them.

Their target antigens are unknown. Unique molecular identifiers were present in the TCR beta cDNA libraries. One entry per CDR3 protein, called by TCRdb with MiXCR from the PCR reads. The table shows 600,000 to 700,000 distinct CDR3 sequences, with roughly three fifths occurring only once. What was sequenced was blood. The receptor set was obtained from a girl aged 2-10 years with multiple sclerosis.

The chain has TRBV20-1 and TRBJ2-1, with TRBD1 matching over 7 bases. Germline V lookup: CDR1 DFQATT, CDR2 SNEGSKA (reference sequence). J gave up 9 bases and V 5 bases, and 13 bases lay outside the gene matches. The CDR3 has 14 residues. The CDR3 bases are TGCAGTGCTCTCCACAGGGGTTCAAAGTTTGAGCAGTTCTTC. This encodes CSALHRGSKFEQFF.

A few counts support this clonotype. Written as DNA, the CDR3 is TGTGCCAGCAGCTCACGAGACGGGGGGCAGTATTTT. It is translated as CASSSRDGGQYF. J is TRBJ2-3 and V is TRBV7-9, with TRBD2 as a possible D gene (6 bases). This CDR3 is built from 12 residues. Germline V lookup: CDR1 SEHNR, CDR2 FQNEAQ (reference sequence). V shed 4 bases and J shed 11 bases, with 13 bases lying between them.

This chain connects TRBV5-6 to TRBJ2-3; 10 bases agree with TRBD1. Germline loops: CDR1 SGHDT, CDR2 YYEEEE. The CDR3 runs to 17 residues. The V and J ends lost 4 bases and 1 base, in that order; junction bases with no gene match: 9. The CDR3 DNA is TGTGCCAGCAGCCGGACAGGGGGGATTACACGCACAGATACGCAGTATTTT. Its translation is CASSRTGGITRTDTQYF.

The V call is TRBV4-3, the J call TRBJ2-3, with D perhaps matching TRBD2 (7 bases). V lost 0 bases and J 3 bases, leaving 16 bases between the germline ends. From germline, CDR1 is LGHNA and CDR2 YSLEER. The CDR3 length is 17 residues. DNA for the CDR3: TGCGCCAGCAGCCAAGATCCCTGGGGGGGGCCGACAGATACGCAGTATTTT. It translates to CASSQDPWGGPTDTQYF.

Notes on this clonotype: Mismatch with germline at one junction end may stem from a read error. The V call is TRBV12-3 or TRBV12-4, the J call TRBJ1-1; TRBD1 is a possible D gene (5 bases). The length of the CDR3 is 13 residues. The CDR3: CASSLGDRTEAFF. CDR3 coding DNA: TGTGCCAGCAGTTTAGGGGACCGGACTGAGGCTTTCTTT.

The rearrangement joins TRBV18 to TRBJ1-5; D ambiguous. The CDR3 contains 13 residues. Trimming shortened V by 3 bases and J by 7 bases, and 10 bases separated the two germline ends. Germline loops: CDR1 KGHSH, CDR2 LQKENI. CDR3 sequence: CASSPHDSQPQHF. In DNA, the CDR3 is TGTGCCAGCTCACCCCACGACTCCCAGCCCCAGCATTTT.

In its sample, this clonotype was seen a few times. The chain is built from TRBV20-1 and TRBJ2-1; weak D call: TRBD2 (6 bases). Germline CDR1 reads DFQATT; CDR2 reads SNEGSKA (reference sequence). V lost 6 bases, J lost 3 bases, and 18 bases lay in between. This CDR3 has 15 amino acids. CDR3 protein: CSAIGRRRDYNEQFF. CDR3 in DNA: TGCAGTGCCATCGGTCGGCGGAGGGACTACAATGAGCAGTTCTTC.

The J gene is TRBJ1-6, the V gene TRBV10-3, with D perhaps TRBD1 (6 bases). CDR1 and CDR2 (germline): ENHRY, SYGVKD. Trimming took off 2 bases at V and 10 bases at J, with 15 bases between the two ends. The CDR3 runs 15 residues. CDR3 nucleotide sequence: TGTGCCATCAGTGAGACCACAGGGACTGAGTCACCCCTCCACTTT. This codes for CAISETTGTESPLHF.

This chain links TRBV7-2 with TRBJ2-7; 7 positions match TRBD1. V was pared by 5 bases and J by 2 bases, with 9 bases of the junction left unmatched. The CDR3 loop spans 15 amino acids. Germline V lookup: CDR1 SGHTA, CDR2 FQGNSA. CDR3 in amino acids: CASSRTIGQAYEQYF. The CDR3 bases are TGTGCCAGCAGCCGTACTATCGGACAGGCCTACGAGCAGTACTTC.

CDR3 bases: TGTGCCAGCTCACGCCGACAGGGATCGGGTTCTGGGTCCAATGAGCAGTACTTC. This translates into CASSRRQGSGSGSNEQYF. This chain joins TRBV18 and TRBJ2-5; 7 nucleotides align to TRBD1. The V gene's germline CDR1 is KGHSH and CDR2 LQKENI. The CDR3 runs 18 residues. With 4 bases clipped from V and 11 bases from J, the junction kept 25 bases outside the gene matches.

The V and J genes are TRBV11-2 and TRBJ1-2; D is unresolved. V was cut by 0 bases and J by 2 bases, with 16 bases left in between. Germline CDR1 is SGHAT and CDR2 is FQNNGV. The length of the CDR3 is 17 residues. The CDR3 loop is CASSLDWARLSNYGYTF. The CDR3 coding sequence is TGTGCCAGCAGCTTAGATTGGGCCAGGCTGAGCAACTATGGCTACACCTTC.

The V and J genes are TRBV7-9 and TRBJ1-4, with a tentative D call TRBD1 (5 bases). V was cut by 4 bases and J by 3 bases, with 18 bases left in between. Germline CDR1 reads SEHNR; CDR2 reads FQNEAQ (reference sequence). The CDR3 extends over 17 amino acids. CDR3 sequence (DNA): TGTGCCAGCAGCTCATTCCCCGGGGGAGGCCCTAATGAAAAACTGTTTTTT. It translates to CASSSFPGGGPNEKLFF.

This chain joins TRBV20-1 and TRBJ2-7; D is possibly TRBD2 (5 bases). Between the trimmed V and J ends, which lost 1 base and 4 bases, there was a span of 17 bases. The CDR3 is made up of 15 amino acids. Germline CDR1 is DFQATT and CDR2 is SNEGSKA (reference sequence). The CDR3 coding sequence is TGCAGTGCTAGAGCCCCGAGGGAGCGGCCTTACGAGCAGTACTTC. Protein sequence: CSARAPRERPYEQYF.

The chain employs TRBV5-1 and TRBJ2-5; D tentatively fits TRBD1 or TRBD2 (7 bases each). V lost 3 bases to trimming and J lost 2 bases, with 11 bases between them. Germline V CDR1 and CDR2: SGHRS, YFSETQ. The length of the CDR3 is 14 residues. The CDR3 DNA follows: TGCGCCAGCAGCTCGGGGGGACAGCAAGAGACCCAGTACTTC. Residues: CASSSGGQQETQYF.

This clonotype has only a few counts. As DNA, the CDR3 is TGTGCCAGCAGGACTCAGGGGGCTGGCTACACCTTC. Protein product: CASRTQGAGYTF. The chain employs TRBV6-1 and TRBJ1-2; 8 nucleotides align to TRBD1. V lost 6 bases to trimming and J lost 7 bases; unmatched junction nucleotides: 4. The CDR3 loop spans 12 amino acids. Germline CDR1 is MNHNS and CDR2 is SASEGT.

V usage is TRBV7-3 and J usage is TRBJ2-5, with 8 bases that match TRBD2. This CDR3 region has 15 residues. CDR1 SGHTA and CDR2 FQGTGA come from the germline V gene. V lost 4 bases to trimming and J lost 4 bases; unmatched junction nucleotides: 8. CDR3 amino acids: CASSSSAGAGETQYF. DNA for the CDR3: TGTGCCAGCAGCTCGTCAGCGGGAGCCGGAGAGACCCAGTACTTC.

V and J are TRBV20-1 and TRBJ2-1; 7 nucleotides agree with TRBD2. This CDR3 spans 13 amino acids. Germline V gene data show CDR1 as DFQATT and CDR2 as SNEGSKA (reference sequence). This CDR3 is CSPGGSSYNEQFF. The CDR3 DNA is TGCAGCCCGGGGGGTAGCTCCTACAATGAGCAGTTCTTC.

CDR3 in DNA: TGTGCCAGCAGCTTCTTCAGGACTAGCCCCACAGATACGCAGTATTTT. This codes for CASSFFRTSPTDTQYF. The V gene is TRBV7-9, the J gene TRBJ2-3, with TRBD2 matching over 8 bases. Germline loops: CDR1 SEHNR, CDR2 FQNEAQ (reference sequence). The CDR3 contains 16 residues. The V segment lost 3 bases and the J segment 2 bases; nucleotides outside the gene matches: 7.

The gene calls are TRBV6-1 and TRBJ2-7; maybe TRBD2 (6 bases). The length of the CDR3 is 17 residues. V was pared by 6 bases and J by 3 bases, with 24 bases between. From germline, CDR1 is MNHNS and CDR2 SASEGT. CDR3 sequence: CASRRHQRDSGFYEQYF. Written as DNA, the CDR3 is TGTGCCAGCAGAAGACACCAACGGGACTCCGGGTTCTACGAGCAGTACTTC.

This clonotype was detected only once. The V call is TRBV6-5, the J call TRBJ1-2; 10 bases align to TRBD1. V shed 5 bases, J shed 1 base, and the junction held 4 bases outside the gene matches. Germline V gene sequence: CDR1 MNHEY, CDR2 SVGAGI. This CDR3 comprises 15 residues. The CDR3 here is CASSRGQGNNYGYTF. The CDR3 DNA reads as TGTGCCAGCAGTCGGGGACAGGGGAATAACTATGGCTACACCTTC.

The rearrangement uses TRBV29-1 and TRBJ2-4, with TRBD1 matching over 7 bases. The germline CDR1 and CDR2 sequences are SQVTM and ANQGSEA. The J segment lost 0 bases and the V segment lost 4 bases, leaving 3 bases of the junction unmatched. The CDR3 has 14 residues. The CDR3 nucleotides read TGCAGCGTTGGGACAGGACTAGCCAAAAACATTCAGTACTTC. Protein: CSVGTGLAKNIQYF.

The CDR3 DNA reads TGTGCCAGCATCCGACAGGCCAACTACAATGAGCAGTTCTTC. Translated: CASIRQANYNEQFF. The rearrangement uses TRBV7-2 and TRBJ2-1; tentatively, D is TRBD1 (6 bases). Germline V gene data show CDR1 as SGHTA and CDR2 as FQGNSA. V lost 7 bases and J 3 bases, leaving 13 bases between the germline ends. The CDR3 consists of 14 residues.

This chain links TRBV7-9 with TRBJ1-1; weak D call: TRBD1 (5 bases). The length of the CDR3 is 14 residues. Germline loops: CDR1 SEHNR, CDR2 FQNEAQ (reference sequence). Trimming removed 5 bases at V and 3 bases at J, with 13 bases between. The CDR3 sequence: CASSPDWGDTEAFF. For the CDR3, the DNA is TGTGCCAGCAGCCCCGACTGGGGCGACACTGAAGCTTTCTTT.

The V call is TRBV29-1, the J call TRBJ2-3; TRBD1 might be the D (6 bases). Trimming removed 7 bases at V and 6 bases at J, with 14 bases between. The germline V gene has CDR1 SQVTM and CDR2 ANQGSEA. The CDR3 extends over 12 amino acids. The CDR3 here is CSAHSQGDTQYF. In DNA form, the CDR3 reads TGCAGCGCCCATTCGCAGGGGGATACGCAGTATTTT.

V gene TRBV5-5 combines with J gene TRBJ2-5; D ambiguous. Per germline, CDR1 SGHKS and CDR2 YYEKEE (reference sequence). This CDR3 region has 14 residues. V was cut by 1 base and J by 1 base, with 8 bases left in between. CDR3 DNA sequence: TGTGCCAGCAGCTTGTTACACAGCCAAGAGACCCAGTACTTC. Protein sequence: CASSLLHSQETQYF.

This sequence joins TRBV20-1 and TRBJ1-1; D uncertain. This CDR3 spans 11 amino acids. The V end was cut by 4 bases, the J end by 1 base, with 4 bases between. Germline lookup yields CDR1 DFQATT and CDR2 SNEGSKA (reference sequence). CDR3 sequence (DNA): TGCAGTGCTACCTGGAACACTGAAGCTTTCTTT. This codes for CSATWNTEAFF.